The 21 T cell receptor beta chains listed next were all sequenced from one sample in a study of cytomegalovirus exposure and HLA in healthy donors. Researchers ran the PCR with 60 Vbeta and 13 Jbeta primers. Sequencing used immunoSEQ multiplex PCR; TCRdb keeps in-frame clones, though not all of them. The sample shows around 210,000 clones, roughly 85% of them seen only once. Sequences were obtained from PBMCs. These receptors were taken from a girl aged 2 to 10 in good health and CMV-seronegative.

The genes are TRBV30 and TRBJ1-2; D gene uncertain. The CDR3 extends over 13 amino acids. V shed 0 bases and J shed 7 bases, with 12 bases lying between them. The germline CDR1 and CDR2 sequences are GTSNPN and SVGIG (reference sequence). The CDR3 region has the DNA TGTGCCTGGAGTGTAATGGTCGGTTTTGGCTACACCTTC. Amino acids: CAWSVMVGFGYTF. Full variable domain (outside the CDR3, taken from reference TRBV30 and TRBJ1-2): SQTIHQWPATLVQPVGSPLSLECTVEGTSNPNLYWYRQAAGRGLQLLFYSVGIGQISSEVPQNLSASRPQDRQFILSSKKLLLSDSGFYLCAWSVMVGFGYTFGSGTRLTVV.

The chain couples TRBV6-1 to TRBJ2-4, with TRBD1 identical over 7 bases. J was trimmed by 7 bases and V by 11 bases; bases with no gene match: 11. From germline, CDR1 is MNHNS and CDR2 SASEGT. CDR3 length: 13 amino acids. The CDR3 sequence: CASIRGMDNIQYF. The CDR3 DNA reads TGTGCCTCCATCAGGGGGATGGACAACATTCAGTACTTC.

This clone was found once. The J gene is TRBJ2-1, the V gene TRBV2; 8 bases agree with TRBD2. Germline CDR1 reads SNHLY; CDR2 reads FYNNEI. The length of the CDR3 is 16 residues. With V trimmed by 2 bases and J by 4 bases, 7 bases remained unmatched. The CDR3 DNA is TGTGCCAGCAGTGAACCCCCAGCGGGGGTGTACAATGAGCAGTTCTTC. This encodes CASSEPPAGVYNEQFF.

The V and J genes are TRBV19 and TRBJ2-1, with 14 bases that match TRBD2. J was trimmed by 3 bases and V by 5 bases; bases with no gene match: 0. The CDR3 extends over 15 amino acids. CDR1 is LNHDA, CDR2 SQIVND, per germline (reference sequence). CDR3 residues: CASSGTSGGYNEQFF. The CDR3, as DNA: TGTGCCAGTAGTGGGACTAGCGGGGGCTACAATGAGCAGTTCTTC.

J is TRBJ1-2 and V is TRBV7-3; 10 bases agree with TRBD1. The germline gives CDR1 SGHTA, CDR2 FQGTGA. V was pared by 5 bases and J by 6 bases, with 6 bases of the junction left unmatched. This CDR3 is 14 amino acids long. CDR3 residues: CASSPTGGSNGYTF. CDR3 in DNA: TGTGCCAGCAGCCCGACAGGGGGCAGCAATGGCTACACCTTC.

Details on this clone: The CDR3 does not close with the conserved phenylalanine or tryptophan, likely indicating a read error. The limits of the CDR3 on the DNA are not certain, so only TCRdb's listed CDR3 is given. The rearrangement joins TRBV21-1 to TRBJ2-7; the table's D call of TRBD2 was not tested on the DNA. TRBV21-1 is given as a pseudogene. The CDR3 is 12 residues long, ends included. The CDR3 is CASSKVGRGPSD.

V and J are TRBV5-1 and TRBJ2-3, with TRBD1 as a possible D gene (7 bases). V was clipped by 1 base and J by 10 bases, with 19 bases between them. Germline loops: CDR1 SGHRS, CDR2 YFSETQ. The CDR3 sequence is 15 residues long. CDR3 bases: TGCGCCAGCAGCTTGTCGTTACAGGGGAGGTCCCCGCAGTATTTT. It yields the protein CASSLSLQGRSPQYF. Based on the CDR3 plus reference TRBV5-1 and TRBJ2-3, the full variable domain is KAGVTQTPRYLIKTRGQQVTLSCSPISGHRSVSWYQQTPGQGLQFLFEYFSETQRNKGNFPGRFSGRQFSNSRSEMNVSTLELGDSALYLCASSLSLQGRSPQYFGPGTRLTVL.

This clone was found a few times. The chain has TRBV5-1 and TRBJ1-4; 8 bases are shared with TRBD1. The CDR3 covers 13 residues. With 5 bases clipped from V and 4 bases from J, the junction kept 1 base outside the gene matches. CDR1 is SGHRS and CDR2 is YFSETQ in the germline V gene. CDR3 sequence (DNA): TGCGCCAGCAGGGGGACAGGTAATGAAAAACTGTTTTTT. It yields the protein CASRGTGNEKLFF.

V usage is TRBV5-4 and J usage is TRBJ1-6; D unclear. Trimming removed 0 bases from V and 4 bases from J, with 5 bases in between. Germline loops: CDR1 SGHNT, CDR2 YYREEE (reference sequence). The CDR3 runs to 14 residues. CDR3 in amino acids: CASSLAQYNSPLHF. The CDR3, as DNA: TGTGCCAGCAGCTTGGCACAGTATAATTCACCCCTCCACTTT.

The chain couples TRBV7-2 to TRBJ2-7; perhaps TRBD2 as D (6 bases). Germline V gives CDR1 SGHTA, CDR2 FQGNSA. V was pared by 4 bases and J by 0 bases, with 10 bases between. The CDR3 has 14 amino acids. The chain's CDR3 is CASSWDFPSYEQYF. CDR3 DNA sequence: TGTGCCAGCAGCTGGGACTTCCCCTCCTACGAGCAGTACTTC.

In its sample, this clone was seen once. The chain couples TRBV9 to TRBJ1-2, with D possibly TRBD1 on 6 matching bases. Germline CDR1 and CDR2: SGDLS and YYNGEE. Trimming shortened V by 0 bases and J by 6 bases, and 18 bases separated the two germline ends. CDR3 length: 16 amino acids. The CDR3 reads CASSVDVAGGPDGYTF. The CDR3, as DNA: TGTGCCAGCAGCGTAGACGTGGCCGGGGGGCCCGATGGCTACACCTTC. The full variable domain, completed using reference TRBV9 and TRBJ1-2, is DSGVTQTPKHLITATGQRVTLRCSPRSGDLSVYWYQQSLDQGLQFLIQYYNGEERAKGNILERFSAQQFPDLHSELNLSSLELGDSALYFCASSVDVAGGPDGYTFGSGTRLTVV.

In this sample, this clone turned up once. The CDR3 nucleotides are TGTGCCAGCAGTGTGGACAGGGCAAAGAACGCTTTCTTT. Encoded protein: CASSVDRAKNAFF. The chain is built from TRBV2 and TRBJ1-1; 8 bases are a match to TRBD1. Looked up from germline, CDR1 is SNHLY and CDR2 is FYNNEI. This CDR3 is built from 13 residues. After removal of 4 bases from V and 11 bases from J, the junction contained 9 bases not matched to a gene.

The V and J genes are TRBV6-1 and TRBJ1-2, with 9 bases fitting TRBD1. CDR3 length: 15 residues. The junction had 15 bases not matched to a gene; V was cut back by 6 bases and J by 10 bases. The V gene's germline CDR1 is MNHNS and CDR2 SASEGT. CDR3 residues: CASRRVGGQGGSYTF. Here the CDR3 DNA reads TGTGCCAGCAGACGGGTGGGGGGACAGGGAGGTTCCTACACCTTC.

The rearrangement links TRBV7-6 to TRBJ1-2, with 9 bases aligning to TRBD1. CDR3 length equals 16 residues. Unmatched junction bases numbered 6, after V lost 0 bases and J lost 4 bases. The germline V gene has CDR1 SGHVS and CDR2 FNYEAQ. CDR3 DNA sequence: TGTGCCAGCAGCTTAGCTGGGACAGGGCTGGCCTATGGCTACACCTTC. Translating gives CASSLAGTGLAYGYTF.

J is TRBJ1-2 and V is TRBV29-1, with 9 nucleotides matching TRBD1. The CDR3 runs 15 residues. The V gene end was trimmed by 4 bases and the J gene end by 4 bases; junction bases not matched to a gene: 10. The germline V gene encodes CDR1 SQVTM and CDR2 ANQGSEA. As DNA, the CDR3 is TGCAGCGTTGCACGACAGGGGGTTTCATTCTATGGCTACACCTTC. It yields the protein CSVARQGVSFYGYTF. Full variable domain (outside the CDR3, taken from reference TRBV29-1 and TRBJ1-2): SAVISQKPSRDICQRGTSLTIQCQVDSQVTMMFWYRQQPGQSLTLIATANQGSEATYESGFVIDKFPISRPNLTFSTLTVSNMSPEDSSIYLCSVARQGVSFYGYTFGSGTRLTVV.

The chain links TRBV20-1 to TRBJ1-1, with TRBD1 matching 7 bases. The CDR3 spans 11 residues. The germline V gene encodes CDR1 DFQATT and CDR2 SNEGSKA (reference sequence). The CDR3 coding sequence is TGCAGCGCGAACCGGGACAGAGAAGCTTTCTTT. Amino acid sequence: CSANRDREAFF.

The rearrangement links TRBV29-1 to TRBJ2-1, with 9 bases aligning to TRBD2. Germline trimming cut 4 bases from V and 0 bases from J; bases unmatched to any gene: 1. There are 14 residues in the CDR3. In germline, CDR1 is SQVTM, CDR2 ANQGSEA. This CDR3 reads CSVALAGSYNEQFF. CDR3 coding DNA: TGCAGCGTTGCACTAGCGGGCTCCTACAATGAGCAGTTCTTC.

The J gene is TRBJ1-1, the V gene TRBV6-5; D remains ambiguous. V was clipped by 6 bases and J by 4 bases, with 9 bases between them. The CDR3 loop spans 12 amino acids. Germline V gene data show CDR1 as MNHEY and CDR2 as SVGAGI. CDR3 nucleotides: TGTGCCAGCAGCCCGGGAAGCACTGAAGCTTTCTTT. Its translation is CASSPGSTEAFF.

This clone was detected once. V and J are TRBV4-2 and TRBJ2-5; TRBD2 is a possible D gene (5 bases). From germline, CDR1 is LGHNA and CDR2 YNFKEQ. V lost 1 base and J lost 5, with 14 bases in between. CDR3 size: 15 residues. CDR3 residues: CASSQGTGTRETQYF. The CDR3 DNA reads as TGTGCCAGCAGCCAAGGGACTGGTACTCGGGAGACCCAGTACTTC.

The J gene is TRBJ2-5, the V gene TRBV6-8; TRBD2 matches at 8 bases. V dropped 6 bases and J dropped 5; count of bases not matched to a gene: 5. Germline CDR1 reads MNHGY; CDR2 reads SAAAGT. The CDR3 consists of 13 residues. The CDR3, as DNA: TGTGCCAGCAGAGGACTAGCAGGGGAGACCCAGTACTTC. Amino acid sequence: CASRGLAGETQYF.

This chain links TRBV7-6 with TRBJ2-3; maybe TRBD2 (5 bases). V was clipped by 1 base and J by 2 bases, with 13 bases between them. The germline CDR1 and CDR2 sequences are SGHVS and FNYEAQ. The CDR3 totals 16 residues. The CDR3 DNA follows: TGTGCCAGCAGCTTAGGTCTAGCAAGGGACACAGATACGCAGTATTTT. Protein: CASSLGLARDTDTQYF.